The rows below give T cell receptor beta chains drawn from one sample of a study of CD8 T cells in ankylosing spondylitis. TCRdb re-analysed the 5' RACE reads in MiXCR, keeping a single row per CDR3 protein. The sample contains 85,000 to 100,000 distinct CDR3 sequences, about 7.7% of which appear only once. Sequenced: blood, either unsorted or a sorted T cell fraction (not recorded which). These receptors came from a male donor with ankylosing spondylitis or in good health (not recorded which). CDR3s include the opening cysteine and the closing phenylalanine or tryptophan. The D gene is left open where the match is weak. Clone size is stated in some rows and not others, as once, few, many or a class when expanded.

J gene,V gene,CDR3 length,clone size,D gene,CDR3 protein,CDR3 DNA
TRBJ1-3,TRBV4-2,15,many,.,CASSQAGFSGNTIYF,TGTGCCAGCAGCCAAGCGGGGTTTAGTGGAAACACCATATATTTT
TRBJ2-3,TRBV5-5,15,few,.,CASSLRRDWRDTQYF,TGTGCCAGCAGCTTGCGGCGGGATTGGAGGGATACGCAGTATTTT
TRBJ2-3,TRBV10-3,13,many,.,CAISRTVTDTQYF,TGTGCCATCAGTCGGACGGTGACAGATACGCAGTATTTT
TRBJ2-7,TRBV12-3/TRBV12-4,15,many,.,CASSPPGLLTYEQYF,TGTGCCAGCAGCCCCCCGGGGCTACTCACCTACGAGCAGTACTTC
TRBJ1-6,TRBV2,13,many,.,CASSEQETSPLHF,TGTGCCAGCAGTGAACAGGAAACTTCACCCCTCCACTTT
TRBJ2-3,TRBV2,14,.,TRBD1,CVSSVTGYTDTQYF,TGTGTCAGCAGTGTGACAGGGTACACAGATACGCAGTATTTT
TRBJ2-1,TRBV11-2,14,many,TRBD2,CASSPGLAVNEQFF,TGTGCCAGCAGCCCAGGACTAGCGGTAAATGAGCAGTTCTTC
TRBJ1-4,TRBV4-3,17,many,.,CASSLRLKGRISEKLFF,TGCGCCAGCAGCCTAAGGCTAAAAGGTCGCATTAGTGAAAAACTGTTTTTT
TRBJ2-1,TRBV4-3,15,many,.,CASSQDGRAANEQFF,TGCGCCAGCAGCCAAGACGGGCGAGCGGCCAATGAGCAGTTCTTC
TRBJ1-1,TRBV18,14,many,.,CASSPIGGTTEAFF,TGTGCCAGCTCACCAATTGGGGGTACCACTGAAGCTTTCTTT
TRBJ2-7,TRBV3-1,14,many,TRBD1,CASSLGDRFYEQYF,TGTGCCAGCAGCCTGGGGGACAGGTTCTACGAGCAGTACTTC
TRBJ2-2,TRBV7-2,14,many,TRBD1,CASSLDTGAGELFF,TGTGCCAGCAGCTTGGACACAGGGGCAGGGGAGCTGTTTTTT
TRBJ1-1,TRBV4-2,16,.,.,CASSHVPGLVNTEAFF,TGTGCCAGCAGCCACGTACCAGGACTCGTGAACACTGAAGCTTTCTTT
TRBJ2-2,TRBV6-2/TRBV6-3,13,many,.,CASSYWAPGELFF,TGTGCCAGCAGTTACTGGGCCCCCGGGGAGCTGTTTTTT
TRBJ1-5,TRBV20-1,12,few,TRBD1,CGGTDGLQPQHF,TGCGGGGGGACAGACGGTCTACAGCCCCAGCATTTT
TRBJ2-3,TRBV20-1,15,many,.,CSASPPPQGVGTQYF,TGCAGTGCTAGCCCTCCACCTCAGGGTGTGGGCACGCAGTATTTT
TRBJ2-3,TRBV24-1,12,many,.,CATSDRLNTQYF,TGTGCCACCAGTGACCGTCTAAATACGCAGTATTTT
TRBJ2-3,TRBV7-2,14,few,TRBD2,CASIPGLVSDTQYF,TGTGCCAGTATACCGGGACTAGTTTCCGATACGCAGTATTTT
TRBJ2-1,TRBV5-1,15,many,TRBD2,CASSLGLAGGDEQFF,TGCGCCAGCAGCTTGGGACTAGCGGGAGGGGACGAGCAGTTCTTC
TRBJ2-2,TRBV4-2,15,many,.,CASSQDLWLTGELFF,TGTGCCAGCAGCCAAGATCTTTGGTTGACCGGGGAGCTGTTTTTT
TRBJ2-1,TRBV7-2,11,few,.,CASSLAWTAFF,TGTGCCAGCAGCTTAGCATGGACAGCTTTCTTC
TRBJ2-3,TRBV7-9,17,many,TRBD2,CASSSNPGTSGADTQYF,TGTGCCAGCAGCTCCAACCCCGGGACTAGCGGGGCAGATACGCAGTATTTT
TRBJ2-3,TRBV7-2,16,many,TRBD2,CASRRGGAIPTDTQYF,TGTGCCAGCAGACGGGGGGGGGCCATTCCCACAGATACGCAGTATTTT
TRBJ2-3,TRBV5-5,12,.,.,CTSNEMADTQYF,TGTACCAGCAACGAGATGGCAGATACGCAGTATTTT
TRBJ2-1,TRBV15,17,many,.,CATSREIRGRRNYEQFF,TGTGCCACCAGCAGAGAAATCCGCGGTCGGAGGAATTATGAGCAGTTCTTC
TRBJ2-5,TRBV7-2,14,many,.,CASSFYREGETQYF,TGTGCCAGCAGCTTTTACAGGGAGGGAGAGACCCAGTACTTC
TRBJ2-3,TRBV12-3/TRBV12-4,16,many,TRBD2,CANQKSSGGLTDTQYF,TGTGCCAACCAAAAGAGTAGCGGGGGGCTCACAGATACGCAGTATTTT
TRBJ2-5,TRBV7-2,12,many,.,CASSLAQGTQYF,TGTGCCAGCAGCTTAGCGCAGGGGACCCAGTACTTC
TRBJ2-1,TRBV27,16,few,.,CASSDHRVAPYNEQFF,TGTGCCAGCAGCGACCACAGGGTGGCTCCCTACAATGAGCAGTTCTTC
TRBJ2-7,TRBV19,15,.,TRBD2,CASSTLSGKGYEQYF,TGTGCCAGTAGTACCCTCAGCGGGAAGGGCTACGAGCAGTACTTC
TRBJ2-2,TRBV27,13,many,.,CASSPQMLGELFF,TGTGCCAGCAGTCCTCAGATGCTTGGGGAGCTGTTTTTT
TRBJ2-3,TRBV7-8,17,many,.,CASSLAGRPFSTDTQYF,TGTGCCAGCAGCTTAGCAGGCCGACCCTTCAGCACAGATACGCAGTATTTT
TRBJ2-5,TRBV6-2/TRBV6-3,15,many,TRBD2,CASSKTSGVQETQYF,TGTGCCAGCAGCAAGACTAGCGGGGTTCAAGAGACCCAGTACTTC
TRBJ2-3,TRBV27,15,many,TRBD2,CASRRLAGEGDTQYF,TGTGCCAGCAGGAGACTAGCGGGAGAAGGTGATACGCAGTATTTT
TRBJ1-2,TRBV6-2/TRBV6-3,17,many,.,CASSWWGKGQKSYGYTF,TGTGCCAGCAGTTGGTGGGGGAAGGGTCAGAAGAGCTATGGCTACACCTTC
TRBJ1-1,TRBV29-1,16,many,TRBD1,CSGIGTGGAVNTEAFF,TGCAGCGGGATAGGGACAGGGGGCGCGGTGAACACTGAAGCTTTCTTT
TRBJ2-5,TRBV12-3/TRBV12-4,15,.,TRBD1,CASSAGTGVQETQYF,TGTGCCAGCAGTGCCGGGACAGGGGTCCAAGAGACCCAGTACTTC
TRBJ2-7,TRBV4-3,13,few,.,CASSQVVTYEQYF,TGCGCCAGCAGCCAAGTGGTAACCTACGAGCAGTACTTC
TRBJ1-1,TRBV29-1,13,many,.,CSVEPQGNTEAFF,TGCAGCGTTGAGCCACAGGGGAACACTGAAGCTTTCTTT
TRBJ1-1,TRBV20-1,13,many,.,CSAQGGGNTEAFF,TGCAGTGCTCAGGGAGGGGGGAACACTGAAGCTTTCTTT
TRBJ2-7,TRBV5-5,10,many,.,CASGGYEQYF,TGTGCCAGCGGGGGGTACGAGCAGTACTTC
TRBJ2-3,TRBV28,14,many,TRBD2,CASSLPAGGTTQYF,TGTGCCAGCAGTCTCCCAGCGGGAGGGACGACGCAGTATTTT
TRBJ2-1,TRBV20-1,14,many,TRBD2,CSARRGLAVIEQFF,TGCAGTGCTAGACGGGGACTAGCGGTTATAGAGCAGTTCTTC
TRBJ2-4,TRBV7-8,19,many,TRBD2,CASSLVGTSGLMGENIQYF,TGTGCCAGCAGCTTAGTGGGGACTAGCGGTCTAATGGGCGAAAACATTCAGTACTTC
TRBJ2-3,TRBV7-2,14,few,.,CASSWTASTDTQYF,TGTGCCAGCAGCTGGACCGCATCCACAGATACGCAGTATTTT
TRBJ2-7,TRBV19,14,many,.,CASSMMGAAYEQYF,TGTGCCAGTAGTATGATGGGGGCCGCCTACGAGCAGTACTTC
TRBJ1-1,TRBV29-1,13,few,TRBD1,CSAIRQGDTEAFF,TGCAGCGCTATCCGACAGGGAGACACTGAAGCTTTCTTT
TRBJ2-3,TRBV11-2,18,many,TRBD1,CASSPGWRGGTGADTQYF,TGTGCCAGCAGCCCTGGGTGGCGCGGGGGGACAGGGGCAGATACGCAGTATTTT